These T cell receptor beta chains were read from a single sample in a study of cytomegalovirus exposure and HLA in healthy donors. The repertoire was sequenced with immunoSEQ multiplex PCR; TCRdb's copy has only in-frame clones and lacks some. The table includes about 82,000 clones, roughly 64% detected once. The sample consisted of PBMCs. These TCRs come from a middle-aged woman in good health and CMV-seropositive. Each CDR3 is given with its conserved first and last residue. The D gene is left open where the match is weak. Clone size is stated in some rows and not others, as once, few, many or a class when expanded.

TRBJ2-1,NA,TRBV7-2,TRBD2,CASSLVTSGNEQFF,TGTGCCAGCAGCTTAGTGACTAGCGGCAATGAGCAGTTCTTC
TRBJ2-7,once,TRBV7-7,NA,CASSPQGYTTEQYF,TGTGCCAGCAGCCCACAGGGTTACACGACCGAGCAGTACTTC
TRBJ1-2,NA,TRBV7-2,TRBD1,CASSPRGQGDGYTF,TGTGCCAGCAGCCCACGGGGACAGGGGGATGGCTACACCTTC
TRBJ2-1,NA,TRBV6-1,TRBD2,CASSDDSGRARYNEQFF,TGTGCCAGCAGTGACGATAGCGGGAGGGCGCGGTACAATGAGCAGTTCTTC
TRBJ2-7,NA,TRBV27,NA,CASSPLNNYEQYF,TGTGCCAGCAGTCCCCTTAACAACTACGAGCAGTACTTC
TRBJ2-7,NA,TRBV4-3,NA,CASSQGSSLAKWDYEQYF,TGCGCCAGCAGCCAAGGATCTTCGCTAGCGAAGTGGGACTACGAGCAGTACTTC
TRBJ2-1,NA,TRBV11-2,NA,CASSSIGGPYNEQFF,TGTGCCAGCAGCTCGATCGGGGGACCCTACAATGAGCAGTTCTTC
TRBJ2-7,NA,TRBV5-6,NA,CASSLRTSYEQYF,TGTGCCAGCAGCTTGCGGACATCTTACGAGCAGTACTTC
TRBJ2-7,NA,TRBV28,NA,CASSRPGHSYEQYF,TGTGCCAGCAGTCGTCCGGGACATAGCTACGAGCAGTACTTC
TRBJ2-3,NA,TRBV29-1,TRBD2,CSVEASGGTDTQYF,TGCAGCGTTGAGGCTAGCGGGGGCACAGATACGCAGTATTTT
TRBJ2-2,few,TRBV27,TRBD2,CASSSAFGGTGELFF,TGTGCCAGCAGTAGCGCCTTCGGGGGGACCGGGGAGCTGTTTTTT
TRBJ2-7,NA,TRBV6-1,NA,CASSDPGTGAYEQYF,TGTGCCAGCAGTGACCCCGGGACTGGAGCCTACGAACAGTACTTC
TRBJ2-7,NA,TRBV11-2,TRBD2,CASSPVGGAGGRGYEQYF,TGTGCCAGCAGCCCCGTGGGGGGAGCGGGAGGACGGGGCTACGAGCAGTACTTC
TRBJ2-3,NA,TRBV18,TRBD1,CASSSENRGIADTQYF,TGTGCCAGCTCGAGCGAAAACAGGGGTATAGCAGATACGCAGTATTTT
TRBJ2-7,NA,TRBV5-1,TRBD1,CASSTTGNVYEQYF,TGCGCCAGCAGCACGACAGGGAATGTCTACGAGCAGTACTTC
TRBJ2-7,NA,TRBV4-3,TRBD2,CASSHLGTSGIDYEQYF,TGCGCCAGCAGCCATCTCGGGACTAGCGGGATCGACTACGAGCAGTACTTC
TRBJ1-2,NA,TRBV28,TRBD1,CASSRQGSYGYTF,TGTGCCAGCAGTCGACAGGGGAGCTATGGCTACACCTTC
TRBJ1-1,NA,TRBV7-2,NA,CASSLGGGAFF,TGTGCCAGCAGCTTAGGAGGGGGAGCTTTCTTT
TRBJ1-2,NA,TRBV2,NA,CASSEANSGKGYTF,TGTGCCAGCAGTGAAGCGAACAGCGGTAAGGGCTACACCTTC
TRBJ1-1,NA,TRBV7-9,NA,CASIYQGGGLTEAFF,TGTGCCAGCATCTATCAAGGCGGGGGGCTCACTGAAGCTTTCTTT
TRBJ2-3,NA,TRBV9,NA,CASSVGGLIGDTQYF,TGTGCCAGCAGCGTAGGAGGACTGATTGGGGATACGCAGTATTTT
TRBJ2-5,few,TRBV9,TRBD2,CASSVGTSGSGGQETQYF,TGTGCCAGCAGCGTAGGGACTAGCGGGAGTGGGGGCCAAGAGACCCAGTACTTC
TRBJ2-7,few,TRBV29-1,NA,CSVPVATGNEQYF,TGCAGCGTTCCTGTGGCTACGGGAAACGAGCAGTACTTC
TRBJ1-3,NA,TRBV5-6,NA,CASSSQGSGNTIYF,TGTGCCAGCAGTTCCCAGGGCTCTGGAAACACCATATATTTT
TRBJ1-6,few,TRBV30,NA,CAWSGGRGNSPLHF,TGTGCCTGGAGTGGGGGCAGGGGCAATTCACCCCTCCACTTT
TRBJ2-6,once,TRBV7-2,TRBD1,CASSSRGGAGANVLTF,TGTGCCAGCAGCTCCAGAGGGGGCGCTGGGGCCAACGTCCTGACTTTC
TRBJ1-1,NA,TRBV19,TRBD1,CASSPMAGGTEAFF,TGTGCCAGTAGTCCCATGGCAGGGGGCACTGAAGCTTTCTTT
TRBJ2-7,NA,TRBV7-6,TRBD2,CASSPNGLAAYEQYF,TGTGCCAGCAGCCCTAACGGACTAGCGGCGTACGAGCAGTACTTC
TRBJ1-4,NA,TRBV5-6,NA,CASSLRAEGLATNEKLFF,TGTGCCAGCAGCTTGCGGGCGGAGGGATTAGCAACTAATGAAAAACTGTTTTTT
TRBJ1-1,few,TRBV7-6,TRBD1,CASSPTTGAGNTEAFF,TGTGCCAGCAGCCCGACGACAGGGGCCGGGAACACTGAAGCTTTCTTT
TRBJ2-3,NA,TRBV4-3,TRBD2,CASSQALAGALDTQYF,TGCGCCAGCAGCCAAGCCCTAGCGGGAGCGCTAGATACGCAGTATTTT
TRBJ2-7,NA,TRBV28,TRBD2,CASSPRTSGRSEQYF,TGTGCCAGCAGTCCCAGGACTAGCGGGAGGTCAGAGCAGTACTTC
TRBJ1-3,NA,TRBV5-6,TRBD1,CASSFGTGGMSGNTIYF,TGTGCCAGCAGCTTCGGGACAGGGGGTATGTCTGGAAACACCATATATTTT